These 10 T cell receptor beta chains were sequenced from one sample in a study of cytomegalovirus exposure and HLA in healthy donors. The primer mix had 60 Vbeta and 13 Jbeta primers. Produced via immunoSEQ multiplex PCR; TCRdb's table is partial and in-frame only. This sample yields about 130,000 clones, of which 60% to 80% are seen a single time; about 7.3% belongs to the top ten. Sequenced: PBMCs. The source is a male donor in good health and CMV-seronegative.

The V and J genes are TRBV27 and TRBJ2-6, with TRBD2 as a possible D gene (6 bases). Trimming shortened V by 3 bases and J by 2 bases, and 8 bases separated the two germline ends. The CDR3 loop spans 15 amino acids. Germline CDR1 MNHEY, CDR2 SMNVEV (reference sequence). CDR3 residues: CASSFGGTGANVLTF. The CDR3 DNA is TGTGCCAGCAGTTTTGGGGGGACTGGGGCCAACGTCCTGACTTTC.

The chain uses TRBV11-1 and TRBJ2-7; the match to TRBD2 covers 8 bases. There are 15 residues in the CDR3. V shed 1 base, J shed 3 bases, and the junction held 5 bases outside the gene matches. Looked up from germline, CDR1 is SGHAT and CDR2 is FQDESV (reference sequence). The CDR3 is CASSLGPLADYEQYF. Here the CDR3 DNA reads TGTGCCAGCAGCTTAGGGCCACTAGCGGACTACGAGCAGTACTTC. The full variable domain, with the rest looked up from reference TRBV11-1 and TRBJ2-7, is EAEVAQSPRYKITEKSQAVAFWCDPISGHATLYWYRQILGQGPELLVQFQDESVVDDSQLPKDRFSAERLKGVDSTLKIQPAELGDSAMYLCASSLGPLADYEQYFGPGTRLTVT.

V usage is TRBV19 and J usage is TRBJ2-6; 7 bases match TRBD1. Losses at the gene ends were 10 bases for V and 0 bases for J; bases not matched to a gene: 6. Germline CDR1 reads LNHDA; CDR2 reads SQIVND (reference sequence). CDR3 length equals 15 residues. Here the CDR3 DNA reads TGTGCCACCCGACAGGGCAGCTCTGGGGCCAACGTCCTGACTTTC. The encoded protein is CATRQGSSGANVLTF. Full variable domain (missing parts from reference TRBV19 and TRBJ2-6): DGGITQSPKYLFRKEGQNVTLSCEQNLNHDAMYWYRQDPGQGLRLIYYSQIVNDFQKGDIAEGYSVSREKKESFPLTVTSAQKNPTAFYLCATRQGSSGANVLTFGAGSRLTVL.

The genes are TRBV2 and TRBJ2-7; 11 nucleotides agree with TRBD1. V lost 8 bases to trimming and J lost 0 bases; unmatched junction nucleotides: 6. Germline V gene lookup returns CDR1 SNHLY and CDR2 FYNNEI. The CDR3 is 15 residues long. CDR3 in DNA: TGTGCCAGCGATTCCGGGACAGGGGGCTCCTACGAGCAGTACTTC. Its translation: CASDSGTGGSYEQYF. Based on the CDR3 plus reference TRBV2 and TRBJ2-7, the full variable domain is EPEVTQTPSHQVTQMGQEVILRCVPISNHLYFYWYRQILGQKVEFLVSFYNNEISEKSEIFDDQFSVERPDGSNFTLKIRSTKLEDSAMYFCASDSGTGGSYEQYFGPGTRLTVT.

The genes are TRBV19 and TRBJ1-5; D is uncertain. Trimming took off 3 bases at V and 3 bases at J, with 9 bases between the two ends. The CDR3 has 14 amino acids. The germline V gene encodes CDR1 LNHDA and CDR2 SQIVND (reference sequence). The CDR3 coding sequence is TGTGCCAGTAGTATGCGGGTCGACAATCAGCCCCAGCATTTT. Translation gives CASSMRVDNQPQHF.

The CDR3 sequence: CASSRTGTGLISGNTIYF. The CDR3 nucleotides are TGCGCCAGCAGCCGTACCGGGACAGGCTTGATTTCTGGAAACACCATATATTTT. The genes are TRBV5-1 and TRBJ1-3, with 8 bases that match TRBD1. Germline V gives CDR1 SGHRS, CDR2 YFSETQ. The CDR3 runs 18 residues. J lost 1 base, V lost 4 bases, and 13 bases had no gene match.

CDR3 nucleotide sequence: TGTGCCAGCAGTGAGCGGTCGCTTAACTATGGCTACACCTTC. It translates to CASSERSLNYGYTF. The chain joins TRBV2 to TRBJ1-2; D unclear. Germline lookup yields CDR1 SNHLY and CDR2 FYNNEI. The CDR3 extends over 14 amino acids. With 3 bases removed from V and 1 base from J, the gap between germline ends came to 9 bases. Supplemented by reference TRBV2 and TRBJ1-2, the full variable domain reads EPEVTQTPSHQVTQMGQEVILRCVPISNHLYFYWYRQILGQKVEFLVSFYNNEISEKSEIFDDQFSVERPDGSNFTLKIRSTKLEDSAMYFCASSERSLNYGYTFGSGTRLTVV.

The chain couples TRBV7-9 to TRBJ1-4; D is uncertain. This CDR3 has 14 residues. Trimming removed 4 bases from V and 7 bases from J, with 13 bases in between. Germline values: CDR1 SEHNR, CDR2 FQNEAQ (reference sequence). The CDR3 bases are TGTGCCAGCAGCTCAGGAGGTGTTCTTGAAAAACTGTTTTTT. This codes for CASSSGGVLEKLFF.

This chain uses TRBV6-1 with TRBJ2-2; the D gene is possibly TRBD2 (5 bases). Per germline, CDR1 MNHNS and CDR2 SASEGT. This CDR3 comprises 15 residues. The germline V and J ends were trimmed by 3 bases and 2 bases, with 10 bases remaining between them. The CDR3 loop reads CASSDYGLNTGELFF. CDR3 nucleotides: TGTGCCAGCAGTGATTATGGACTCAACACCGGGGAGCTGTTTTTT.

J is TRBJ2-5 and V is TRBV11-3, with 8 bases matching TRBD2. Looked up from germline, CDR1 is SGHNT and CDR2 is YENEEA. V shed 0 bases and J 4 bases; nucleotides not matched to a gene: 4. The CDR3 totals 15 residues. The CDR3 loop reads CASSLDGGAGETQYF. CDR3 sequence (DNA): TGTGCCAGCAGCTTAGACGGGGGGGCCGGAGAGACCCAGTACTTC.